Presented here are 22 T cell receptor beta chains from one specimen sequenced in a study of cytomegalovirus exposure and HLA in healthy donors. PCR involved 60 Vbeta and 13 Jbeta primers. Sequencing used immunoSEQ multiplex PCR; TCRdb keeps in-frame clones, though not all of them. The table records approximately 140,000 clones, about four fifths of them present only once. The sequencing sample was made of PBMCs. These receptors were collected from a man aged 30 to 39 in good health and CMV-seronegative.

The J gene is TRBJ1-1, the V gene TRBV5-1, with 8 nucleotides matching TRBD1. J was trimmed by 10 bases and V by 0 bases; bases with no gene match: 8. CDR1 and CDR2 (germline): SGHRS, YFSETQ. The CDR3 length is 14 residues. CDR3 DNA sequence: TGCGCCAGCAGCTTGGACCGACAGGGGAGCAGAGCTTTCTTT. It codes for CASSLDRQGSRAFF. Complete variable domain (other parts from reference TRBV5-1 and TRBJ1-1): KAGVTQTPRYLIKTRGQQVTLSCSPISGHRSVSWYQQTPGQGLQFLFEYFSETQRNKGNFPGRFSGRQFSNSRSEMNVSTLELGDSALYLCASSLDRQGSRAFFGQGTRLTVV.

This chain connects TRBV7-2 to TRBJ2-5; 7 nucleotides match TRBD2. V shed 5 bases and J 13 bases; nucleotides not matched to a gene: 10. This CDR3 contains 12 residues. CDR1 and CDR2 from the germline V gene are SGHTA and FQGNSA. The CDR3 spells CASSPQGQRGYF. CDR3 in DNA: TGTGCCAGCAGCCCCCAGGGCCAGCGGGGGTACTTC.

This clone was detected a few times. The CDR3, as DNA: TGTGCCTGGAGTGCCGGGAACTCGGATACGCAGTATTTT. It is translated as CAWSAGNSDTQYF. The chain couples TRBV30 to TRBJ2-3; tentatively, D is TRBD2 (5 bases). Germline V gene lookup returns CDR1 GTSNPN and CDR2 SVGIG (reference sequence). This CDR3 spans 13 amino acids. Between the trimmed V and J ends, which lost 1 base and 6 bases, there was a span of 11 bases.

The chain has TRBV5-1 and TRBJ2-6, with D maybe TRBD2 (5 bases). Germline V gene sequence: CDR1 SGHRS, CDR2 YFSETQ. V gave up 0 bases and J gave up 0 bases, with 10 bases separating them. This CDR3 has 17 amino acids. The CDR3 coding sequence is TGCGCCAGCAGCTTGGGTCTCGGGAACTCTGGGGCCAACGTCCTGACTTTC. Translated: CASSLGLGNSGANVLTF.

CDR3: CASSLAQGPNYGYTF. The CDR3 DNA is TGTGCCAGCAGCTTGGCTCAGGGGCCTAACTATGGCTACACCTTC. V is TRBV5-4 and J is TRBJ1-2; D might be TRBD1 (6 bases). Germline loops: CDR1 SGHNT, CDR2 YYREEE (reference sequence). V was trimmed by 0 bases and J by 0 bases, leaving 9 bases between them. The CDR3 is 15 residues long.

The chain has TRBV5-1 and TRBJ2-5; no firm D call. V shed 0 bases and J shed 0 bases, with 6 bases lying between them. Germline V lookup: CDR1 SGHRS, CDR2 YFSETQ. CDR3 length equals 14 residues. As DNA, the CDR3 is TGCGCCAGCAGCTTGGTAGACAACCAAGAGACCCAGTACTTC. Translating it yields CASSLVDNQETQYF.

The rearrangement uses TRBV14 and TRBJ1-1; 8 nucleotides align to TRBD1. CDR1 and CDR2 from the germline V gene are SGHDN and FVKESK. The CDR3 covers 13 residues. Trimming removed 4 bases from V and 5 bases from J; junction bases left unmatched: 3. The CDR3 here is CASSPDRVTEAFF. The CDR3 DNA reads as TGTGCCAGCAGCCCGGACAGGGTTACTGAAGCTTTCTTT.

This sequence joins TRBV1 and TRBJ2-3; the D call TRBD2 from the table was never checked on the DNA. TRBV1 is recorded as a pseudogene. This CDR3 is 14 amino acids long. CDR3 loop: CTSSQEASSDTQYF. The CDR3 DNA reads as TGCACCAGCAGCCAAGAGGCTAGCTCAGATACGCAGTATTTT.

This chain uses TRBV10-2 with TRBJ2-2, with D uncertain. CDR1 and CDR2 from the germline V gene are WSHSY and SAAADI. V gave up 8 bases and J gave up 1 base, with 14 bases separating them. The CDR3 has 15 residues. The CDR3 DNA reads TGCGCCAGCCTAAGAGCCGAAAAGAACACCGGGGAGCTGTTTTTT. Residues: CASLRAEKNTGELFF.

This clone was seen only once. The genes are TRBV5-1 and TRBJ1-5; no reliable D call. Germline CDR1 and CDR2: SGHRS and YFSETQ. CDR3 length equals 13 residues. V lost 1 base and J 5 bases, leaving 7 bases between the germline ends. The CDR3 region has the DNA TGCGCCAGCAGCTTGAATGTCGATCAGCCCCAGCATTTT. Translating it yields CASSLNVDQPQHF.

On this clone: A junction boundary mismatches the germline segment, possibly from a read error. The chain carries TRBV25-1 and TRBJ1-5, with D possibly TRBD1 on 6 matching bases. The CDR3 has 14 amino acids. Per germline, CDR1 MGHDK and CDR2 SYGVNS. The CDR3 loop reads CASSDTGGGQPQNF. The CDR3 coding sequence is TGTGCCAGCAGTGATACGGGGGGCGGGCAGCCCCAGAATTTT.

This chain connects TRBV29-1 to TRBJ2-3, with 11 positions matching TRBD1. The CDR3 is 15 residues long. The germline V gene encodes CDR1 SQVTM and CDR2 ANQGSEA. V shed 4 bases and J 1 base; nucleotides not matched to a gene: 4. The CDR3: CSVVGQGAGTDTQYF. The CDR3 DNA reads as TGCAGCGTTGTAGGACAGGGGGCCGGCACAGATACGCAGTATTTT.

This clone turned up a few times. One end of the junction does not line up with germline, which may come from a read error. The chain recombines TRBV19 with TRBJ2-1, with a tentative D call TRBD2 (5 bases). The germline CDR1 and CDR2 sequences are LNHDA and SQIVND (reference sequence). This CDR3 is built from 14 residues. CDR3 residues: CASSIGGDYNEEFF. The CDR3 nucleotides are TGTGCCAGTAGTATAGGGGGAGACTACAATGAGGAGTTCTTC.

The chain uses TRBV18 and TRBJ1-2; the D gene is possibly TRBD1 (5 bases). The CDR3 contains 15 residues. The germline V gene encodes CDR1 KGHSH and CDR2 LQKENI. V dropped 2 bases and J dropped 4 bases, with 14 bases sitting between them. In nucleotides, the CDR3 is TGTGCCAGCTCACCAGAATCAGGGCTAGTCTATGGCTACACCTTC. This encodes CASSPESGLVYGYTF.

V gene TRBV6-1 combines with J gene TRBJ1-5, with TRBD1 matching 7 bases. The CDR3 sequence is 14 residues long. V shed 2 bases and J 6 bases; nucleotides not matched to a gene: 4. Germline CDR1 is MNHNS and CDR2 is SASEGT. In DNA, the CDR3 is TGTGCCAGCAGTGAACACAGGGGTGGTCAGCCCCAGCATTTT. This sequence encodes CASSEHRGGQPQHF.

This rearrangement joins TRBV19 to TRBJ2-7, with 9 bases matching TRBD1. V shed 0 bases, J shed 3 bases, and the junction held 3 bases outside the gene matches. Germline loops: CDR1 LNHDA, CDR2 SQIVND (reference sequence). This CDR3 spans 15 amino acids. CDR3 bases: TGTGCCAGTAGTATAGATCTGACAGGGGGCTACGAGCAGTACTTC. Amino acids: CASSIDLTGGYEQYF. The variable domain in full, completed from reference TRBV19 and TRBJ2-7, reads DGGITQSPKYLFRKEGQNVTLSCEQNLNHDAMYWYRQDPGQGLRLIYYSQIVNDFQKGDIAEGYSVSREKKESFPLTVTSAQKNPTAFYLCASSIDLTGGYEQYFGPGTRLTVT.

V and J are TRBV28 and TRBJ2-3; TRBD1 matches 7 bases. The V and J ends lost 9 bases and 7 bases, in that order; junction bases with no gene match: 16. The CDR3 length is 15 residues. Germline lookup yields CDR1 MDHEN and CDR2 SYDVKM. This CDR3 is CASLGGQAGKYTQYF. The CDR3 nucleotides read TGTGCCAGTCTGGGTGGACAGGCGGGCAAGTATACGCAGTATTTT.

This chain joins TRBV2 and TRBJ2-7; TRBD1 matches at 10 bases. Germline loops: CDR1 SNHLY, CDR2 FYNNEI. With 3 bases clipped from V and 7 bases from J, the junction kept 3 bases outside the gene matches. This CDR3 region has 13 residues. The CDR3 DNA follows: TGTGCCAGCAGTGAGGGACAGGGGCTAGAGCAGTACTTC. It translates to CASSEGQGLEQYF.

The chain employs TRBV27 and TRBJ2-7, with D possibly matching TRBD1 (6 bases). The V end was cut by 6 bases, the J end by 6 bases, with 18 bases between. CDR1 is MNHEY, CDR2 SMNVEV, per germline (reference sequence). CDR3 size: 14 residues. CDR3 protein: CASSRAGTSREQYF. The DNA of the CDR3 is TGTGCCAGCAGCCGAGCAGGGACATCCCGCGAGCAGTACTTC.

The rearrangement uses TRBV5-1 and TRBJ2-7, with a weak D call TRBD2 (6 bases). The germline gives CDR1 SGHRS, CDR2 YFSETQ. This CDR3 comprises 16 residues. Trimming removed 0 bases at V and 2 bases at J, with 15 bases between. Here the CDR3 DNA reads TGCGCCAGCAGCTTGGCTCCGGCTAGCGTGCCCTACGAGCAGTACTTC. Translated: CASSLAPASVPYEQYF.

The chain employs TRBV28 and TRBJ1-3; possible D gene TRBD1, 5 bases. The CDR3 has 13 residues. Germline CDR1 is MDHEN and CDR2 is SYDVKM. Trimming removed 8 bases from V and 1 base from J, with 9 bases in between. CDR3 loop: CASLGGSGNTIYF. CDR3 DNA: TGTGCCAGCCTCGGGGGGTCTGGAAACACCATATATTTT.

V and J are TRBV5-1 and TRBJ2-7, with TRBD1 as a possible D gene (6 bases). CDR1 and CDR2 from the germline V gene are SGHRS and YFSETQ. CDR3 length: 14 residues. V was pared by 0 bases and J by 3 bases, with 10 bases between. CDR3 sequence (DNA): TGCGCCAGCAGCTTGGGGCAGGGGAGCTACGAGCAGTACTTC. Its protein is CASSLGQGSYEQYF.